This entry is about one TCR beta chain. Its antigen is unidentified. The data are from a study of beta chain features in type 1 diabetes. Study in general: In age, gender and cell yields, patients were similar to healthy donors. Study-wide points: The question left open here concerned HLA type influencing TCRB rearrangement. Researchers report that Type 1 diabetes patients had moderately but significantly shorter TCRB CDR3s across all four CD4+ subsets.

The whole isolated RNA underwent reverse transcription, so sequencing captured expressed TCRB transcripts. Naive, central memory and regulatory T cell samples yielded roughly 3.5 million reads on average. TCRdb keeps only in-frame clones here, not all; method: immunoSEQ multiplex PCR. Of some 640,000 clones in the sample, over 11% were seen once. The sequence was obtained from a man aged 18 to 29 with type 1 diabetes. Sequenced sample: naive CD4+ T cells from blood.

The CDR3 reads CASSSTGYTEAFF. In nucleotides, the CDR3 is TGTGCCAGCAGCTCGACAGGGTACACTGAAGCTTTCTTT. V usage is TRBV7-3 and J usage is TRBJ1-1; the match to TRBD1 covers 7 bases. Germline loops: CDR1 SGHTA, CDR2 FQGTGA. V was pared by 4 bases and J by 3 bases, with 2 bases of the junction left unmatched. The CDR3 runs to 13 residues.